These T cell receptor beta chains were read from a single sample in a study of blood T cell repertoires in COVID-19. Assay: immunoSEQ multiplex PCR; the TCRdb copy retains only in-frame clones and omits some. The top ten hold over 6.5% of the sample, which has some 95,000 clones, around 80% seen once. Sequences were obtained from peripheral blood. These TCRs come from a man in his 70s with acute or convalescent COVID-19. Both conserved end residues are part of each CDR3. Only part of the rows carry a size: once, few, many, or a class if the clone is expanded.

cdr3_length: 12
clone_size: .
v_call: TRBV2
cdr3_aa: CASSENRYEQYF

cdr3_length: 13
clone_size: .
v_call: TRBV29-1
cdr3_aa: CSVTDSLSYEQYF

cdr3_length: 15
clone_size: .
v_call: TRBV5-1
cdr3_aa: CASSLGGRDTGELFF

cdr3_length: 16
clone_size: .
v_call: TRBV7-2
cdr3_aa: CASSKLAGGPYNEQFF

cdr3_length: 16
clone_size: .
v_call: TRBV3-1/TRBV3-2
cdr3_aa: CASSQRRGGAIEKLFF

cdr3_length: 14
clone_size: few
v_call: TRBV15
cdr3_aa: CATSTRQTGRTQHF

cdr3_length: 14
clone_size: .
v_call: TRBV19
cdr3_aa: CASSMGGAIYGYTF

cdr3_length: 17
clone_size: .
v_call: TRBV24-1
cdr3_aa: CATSDRGTSGSTDEQYF

cdr3_length: 13
clone_size: once
v_call: TRBV19
cdr3_aa: CASSIDQQRPQHF

cdr3_length: 17
clone_size: .
v_call: TRBV19
cdr3_aa: CASSIASRRGENTEAFF

cdr3_length: 16
clone_size: .
v_call: TRBV28
cdr3_aa: CASSFTRLSDTGELFF

cdr3_length: 16
clone_size: few
v_call: TRBV28
cdr3_aa: CASSLTTGPVGNTIYF

cdr3_length: 15
clone_size: few
v_call: TRBV28
cdr3_aa: CASTRQATVGNIQYF

cdr3_length: 16
clone_size: few
v_call: TRBV6-5
cdr3_aa: CASSYLRVPGANVLTF

cdr3_length: 15
clone_size: .
v_call: TRBV2
cdr3_aa: CASSTQRTFTDTQYF

cdr3_length: 11
clone_size: .
v_call: TRBV19
cdr3_aa: CATSAEDEQYF

cdr3_length: 14
clone_size: .
v_call: TRBV27
cdr3_aa: CASSENRGNTEAFF

cdr3_length: 16
clone_size: .
v_call: TRBV15
cdr3_aa: CATSRDRTGQNQPQHF

cdr3_length: 14
clone_size: .
v_call: TRBV9
cdr3_aa: CASSVKDSTYGYTF

cdr3_length: 17
clone_size: few
v_call: TRBV24-1
cdr3_aa: CATSDAGRGAEEETQYF

cdr3_length: 18
clone_size: .
v_call: TRBV7-6
cdr3_aa: CASSLAPPYRGKDEKLFF

cdr3_length: 14
clone_size: once
v_call: TRBV9
cdr3_aa: CASSDSGSTDTQYF

cdr3_length: 14
clone_size: few
v_call: TRBV5-4
cdr3_aa: CASSDRPSNSPLHF

cdr3_length: 19
clone_size: .
v_call: TRBV7-2
cdr3_aa: CASSSRSSLAGSVTGELFF

cdr3_length: 15
clone_size: .
v_call: TRBV9
cdr3_aa: CASSASGVSTDTQYF

cdr3_length: 15
clone_size: .
v_call: TRBV19
cdr3_aa: CASSIGVGQRNEQYF

cdr3_length: 14
clone_size: .
v_call: TRBV11-2
cdr3_aa: CASSLHRGIETQYF

cdr3_length: 16
clone_size: .
v_call: TRBV5-1
cdr3_aa: CASSLEPGQGVQPQHF

cdr3_length: 16
clone_size: .
v_call: TRBV5-1
cdr3_aa: CASSSLLTPGDEKLFF

cdr3_length: 11
clone_size: .
v_call: TRBV19
cdr3_aa: CASSREWEAFF